Below are 7 T cell receptor beta chains sequenced from a single sample in a study of shared clonotypes between healthy human individuals. The table came from immunoSEQ multiplex PCR; TCRdb's copy has only in-frame clones and leaves some out. The table includes 2 million to 2.5 million clones, 85% to 95% detected once. Material for sequencing was naive CD4+ T cells from PBMCs. Subset: CD45RA+ positively selected. These receptors came from a man younger than 30 in good health. Some clones in this sample may be carry-over from other donors' samples.

The chain uses TRBV28 and TRBJ2-5; D is unclear. V was shortened by 4 bases and J by 4 bases, with 13 bases between the two germline ends. The germline gives CDR1 MDHEN, CDR2 SYDVKM. This CDR3 has 14 residues. The CDR3 sequence is CASSSLGRGETQYF. In nucleotides, the CDR3 is TGTGCCAGCAGTTCGTTAGGAAGAGGAGAGACCCAGTACTTC.

Remarks on this clone: Other nucleotide sequences in the sample specify the same CDR3. J is TRBJ2-7 and V is TRBV5-1, with 13 positions matching TRBD2. The CDR3 spans 15 residues. Germline values: CDR1 SGHRS, CDR2 YFSETQ. Germline trimming cut 4 bases from V and 4 bases from J; bases unmatched to any gene: 5. For the CDR3, the DNA is TGCGCCAGCAGCGCAGGACTAGCGGGAGCGTACGAGCAGTACTTC. Its protein is CASSAGLAGAYEQYF.

This clone has just a few counts. V usage is TRBV20-1 and J usage is TRBJ2-7; D call uncertain. Trimming took 0 bases from V and 4 from J, leaving 4 bases between them. Germline CDR1 is DFQATT and CDR2 is SNEGSKA (reference sequence). The CDR3 totals 11 residues. The CDR3 region has the DNA TGCAGTGCTAGAGATAAGTACGAGCAGTACTTC. Its protein is CSARDKYEQYF.

On this clone: Other nucleotide sequences in the sample specify the same CDR3. The J gene is TRBJ1-1, the V gene TRBV5-6; D possibly corresponds to TRBD1 (5 bases). Germline V gene lookup returns CDR1 SGHDT and CDR2 YYEEEE. The CDR3 is 14 residues long. Trimming took 3 bases from V and 0 from J, leaving 9 bases between them. The CDR3: CASSWEGLNTEAFF. CDR3 sequence (DNA): TGTGCCAGCAGCTGGGAGGGGCTGAACACTGAAGCTTTCTTT. The entire variable domain, with the rest obtained from reference TRBV5-6 and TRBJ1-1, is as follows: DAGVTQSPTHLIKTRGQQVTLRCSPKSGHDTVSWYQQALGQGPQFIFQYYEEEERQRGNFPDRFSGHQFPNYSSELNVNALLLGDSALYLCASSWEGLNTEAFFGQGTRLTVV.

The rearrangement joins TRBV5-1 to TRBJ1-3; 9 nucleotides align to TRBD1. This CDR3 spans 16 amino acids. Trimming at V came to 0 bases and at J to 3 bases, leaving 4 bases not matched to a gene. Germline V gene lookup returns CDR1 SGHRS and CDR2 YFSETQ. In nucleotides, the CDR3 is TGCGCCAGCAGCTTGGCCGGGACAGGGCTTGGAAACACCATATATTTT. It encodes CASSLAGTGLGNTIYF.

CDR3 nucleotides: TGCGCCAGCAGCTTACAGGGTGTTGGGAACACTGAAGCTTTCTTT. It codes for CASSLQGVGNTEAFF. This rearrangement joins TRBV5-1 to TRBJ1-1, with a tentative D call TRBD1 (6 bases). This CDR3 is 15 amino acids long. Trimming left V 2 bases short and J 1 base short, with 12 bases between. The germline V gene has CDR1 SGHRS and CDR2 YFSETQ.

As for this clone: The same CDR3 can be traced to other DNA sequences in this sample. The rearrangement uses TRBV30 and TRBJ1-5, with a possible D match to TRBD1 (6 bases). Trimming shortened V by 2 bases and J by 7 bases, and 12 bases separated the two germline ends. The CDR3 has 13 residues. Germline V gene sequence: CDR1 GTSNPN, CDR2 SVGIG (reference sequence). For the CDR3, the DNA is TGTGCCTGGAGTACCGGGGGCGGGCAGCCCCAGCATTTT. Encoded protein: CAWSTGGGQPQHF.